Listed below are T cell receptor beta chains from one sample, sequenced in a study of CD8+CD57+ T cells in acquired aplastic anemia. TCRdb passed the reads through MiXCR, listing each CDR3 protein once. The table includes 100,000 to 150,000 distinct CDR3 sequences, about 40% detected once. The sample consisted of sorted CD4+, CD8+, or CD8+CD57+ T cells (not recorded which) from PBMCs. Every receptor here comes from a human donor with aplastic anemia. Both conserved end residues are part of each CDR3. The D gene is left open where the match is weak. Only some rows state a clone size, as once, few, many or a class for expanded clones.

j_call v_call clone_size d_call cdr3_nt cdr3_aa
TRBJ2-2 TRBV12-3/TRBV12-4 - - TGTGCCAGCAGTAGACGAACGAGGAACACCGGGGAGCTGTTTTTT CASSRRTRNTGELFF
TRBJ1-6 TRBV10-3 - TRBD1 TGTGCCATCAGTGGCGGGGGACAGGGGGCCTATAATTCACCCCTCCACTTT CAISGGGQGAYNSPLHF
TRBJ2-3 TRBV10-3 many TRBD2 TGTGCCACCCGGACTAGCGGGGGGGCAGATACGCAGTATTTT CATRTSGGADTQYF
TRBJ2-2 TRBV5-1 many - TGCGCCAGCAGCATAGGACCGAACACCGGGGAGCTGTTTTTT CASSIGPNTGELFF
TRBJ1-1 TRBV10-3 - - TGTGCCATCACCCCAGATACGAACACTGAAGCTTTCTTT CAITPDTNTEAFF
TRBJ2-2 TRBV20-1 many - TGCAGTGCTACAGGTCTCCGGAACACCGGGGAGCTGTTTTTT CSATGLRNTGELFF
TRBJ1-1 TRBV12-5 - - TGTGCTAGTAGTGTAGGGGGGAGCACTGAAGCTTTCTTT CASSVGGSTEAFF
TRBJ1-2 TRBV19 many - TGTGCCAGTACTCCGGGTATTAGGATTCTTTATGGCTACACCTTC CASTPGIRILYGYTF
TRBJ2-5 TRBV5-1 - - TGCGCCAGCAGCTTGGAGGGTGTTGTTCGGGAGACCCAGTACTTC CASSLEGVVRETQYF
TRBJ2-3 TRBV20-1 many - TGCAGTGCTAGAGATGGGGGCCTTAGCACAGATACGCAGTATTTT CSARDGGLSTDTQYF
TRBJ2-5 TRBV18 few - TGTGCCAGCTCACCATCAGGACAAGAGACCCAGTACTTC CASSPSGQETQYF
TRBJ1-5 TRBV6-1 many - TGTGCCAGCAGTGAAGGGCAGGGGTATTACAATCAGCCCCAGCATTTT CASSEGQGYYNQPQHF
TRBJ1-5 TRBV15 many - TGTGCCACCAGCGGGGTAAGTCAGCCCCAGCATTTT CATSGVSQPQHF
TRBJ2-2 TRBV11-3 many - TGTGCCAGCAGCCTCGACGGCACCGGGGAGCTGTTTTTT CASSLDGTGELFF
TRBJ2-2 TRBV19 many - TGTGCCAGTAGTATTCTGGGGGCCGGGGAGCTGTTTTTT CASSILGAGELFF
TRBJ1-6 TRBV20-1 many - TGCAGTGCTGCACGTCCGGGCCATGACTCACGGGGTTCACCCCTCCACTTT CSAARPGHDSRGSPLHF
TRBJ2-3 TRBV20-1 many - TGCAGTGCTTGGCCCCCTGCGGGCACCACAGATACGCAGTATTTT CSAWPPAGTTDTQYF
TRBJ1-1 TRBV10-3 - - TGTGCCATCAGTCGGGTGATGAACACTGAAGCTTTCTTT CAISRVMNTEAFF
TRBJ2-1 TRBV6-1 few - TGTGCCAGCAGTCAAGAGGGGTATGAGCAGTTCTTC CASSQEGYEQFF
TRBJ2-1 TRBV7-9 - - TGTGCCAGCAGCTTAGATACCCCCAATGAGCAGTTCTTC CASSLDTPNEQFF
TRBJ2-3 TRBV19 many - TGTGCCAGTAGTATAGATCGCCGGGATACGCAGTATTTT CASSIDRRDTQYF
TRBJ1-6 TRBV6-1 many TRBD1 TGTGCCAGCAGTGGACGCCCGGGACAGGGGCTCGCACCCCTCCACTTT CASSGRPGQGLAPLHF
TRBJ2-1 TRBV4-1 many TRBD2 TGCGCCAGCAGCCTAGCTAGCGGGGGGACCCCCTACAATGAGCAGTTCTTC CASSLASGGTPYNEQFF
TRBJ1-6 TRBV5-6 - TRBD1 TGTGCCGGCAGCTCAACCGGGACAGAGCATTCACCCCTCCACTTT CAGSSTGTEHSPLHF
TRBJ2-5 TRBV4-1 many - TGCGCCAGCAGCCAAGAAGAGTCTAGCCCCCAGTACTTC CASSQEESSPQYF
TRBJ1-1 TRBV6-5 few - TGTGCCAGCAGTTACTCGTCGGGACGGAACACTGAAGCTTTCTTT CASSYSSGRNTEAFF
TRBJ2-3 TRBV2 many - TGTGCCAGTTCTCCGACTACCTCCACAGATACGCAGTATTTT CASSPTTSTDTQYF
TRBJ2-7 TRBV4-2 - - TGTGCCAGCAGCCAAGAGAAGGAAGGGGACGAGCAGTACTTC CASSQEKEGDEQYF
TRBJ1-1 TRBV10-3 - - TGTGCCATCAGTGAAACTCACTTGGACACAGAAGCTTTCTTT CAISETHLDTEAFF